This TCR beta chain is from a study of OX40 agonist ivuxolimab in advanced cancers. Study-level results: Normalized T-cell clonal expansion was also low in some nonresponders. At 0.1 to 3.0 mg/kg, CD4+ and CD8+ blood T cells expanded clonally by week 6.

Produced via immunoSEQ multiplex PCR; TCRdb's table is partial and in-frame only. The profile shows more than 45,000 clones, approximately 86% of them singletons. Comment on this clone: The antigen is not known.

Anyone with autoimmune disease history or systemic immunosuppression was excluded. Trimming left V 0 bases short and J 6 bases short, with 6 bases between. The CDR3 has 12 amino acids. CDR1 is MRHNA and CDR2 is SNTAGT in the germline V gene. The sample in question was CD4+ or CD8+ T cells sorted from blood, obtained in a trial of the OX40 agonist ivuxolimab. The origin of this receptor is an adult with an advanced solid tumor such as melanoma, head and neck, liver or kidney cancer. This chain connects TRBV6-4 to TRBJ2-7; D remains ambiguous. The CDR3 spells CASSDSQREQYF. The CDR3 DNA is TGTGCCAGCAGTGACTCCCAGCGCGAGCAGTACTTC.